A single sample is the source of the 23 T cell receptor beta chains below, sequenced in a study of T cells expressing NK-cell markers. TCRdb reprocessed the 5' RACE reads, keeping one entry per CDR3 protein, no DNA. The sample yields about 170,000 distinct CDR3 sequences, of which the top ten take up around 20%. The source material was blood T cells: a sorted CD56 or NKG2C T cell subset, CD4+ or CD8+ T cells, or bulk PBMC T cells (not recorded which). The receptors derive from a man aged 18-75 years in good health.

J is TRBJ1-1 and V is TRBV21-1; TCRdb gives TRBD1 as the D gene, but with no DNA this cannot be confirmed. TRBV21-1 is given as a pseudogene. This CDR3 is built from 16 residues. The CDR3 loop is CASSKAGGGMNTEAFF.

The V and J genes are TRBV24-1 and TRBJ2-3; TCRdb selects TRBD2, and the lack of DNA leaves this call unchecked. The CDR3 loop spans 18 amino acids. The germline V gene encodes CDR1 KGHDR and CDR2 SFDVKD. CDR3 amino acids: CATSDSRRSAYSTDTQYF.

The chain couples TRBV9 to TRBJ1-1; no DNA is available, so the TRBD1 call from TCRdb remains unchecked. This CDR3 spans 14 amino acids. Germline loops: CDR1 SGDLS, CDR2 YYNGEE. This chain's CDR3 is CASSVEGSGTEAFF.

The genes are TRBV5-1 and TRBJ2-2; TCRdb designates TRBD1, a call that cannot be tested without DNA. This CDR3 region has 16 residues. Germline V CDR1 and CDR2: SGHRS, YFSETQ. The CDR3 sequence is CASSPIGGPDTGELFF.

V gene TRBV9 combines with J gene TRBJ2-6. Germline lookup yields CDR1 SGDLS and CDR2 YYNGEE. The CDR3 sequence is 15 residues long. CDR3 sequence: CASSPQSSGANVLTF.

The chain carries TRBV10-3 and TRBJ2-3; TCRdb gives TRBD1 as the D gene, but with no DNA this cannot be confirmed. Per germline, CDR1 ENHRY and CDR2 SYGVKD. This CDR3 is 17 amino acids long. CDR3 amino acids: CAISEPDRGAPTDTQYF.

This chain links TRBV29-1 with TRBJ1-1; TCRdb proposes TRBD1, but this gene call is untestable without DNA. Germline loops: CDR1 SQVTM, CDR2 ANQGSEA. The CDR3 covers 13 residues. CDR3 residues: CSAHGGGGTEAFF. Complete variable domain (other parts from reference TRBV29-1 and TRBJ1-1): SAVISQKPSRDICQRGTSLTIQCQVDSQVTMMFWYRQQPGQSLTLIATANQGSEATYESGFVIDKFPISRPNLTFSTLTVSNMSPEDSSIYLCSAHGGGGTEAFFGQGTRLTVV.

This chain links TRBV27 with TRBJ2-7. This CDR3 has 15 residues. CDR1 and CDR2 (germline): MNHEY, SMNVEV (reference sequence). CDR3 sequence reads: CASSLTKKGSYEQYF.

J is TRBJ2-4 and V is TRBV12-3 or TRBV12-4; the TRBD1 assignment by TCRdb is unverifiable without DNA. CDR3 size: 16 residues. CDR3 sequence: CASSYSGGTGAHVQYF.

This chain connects TRBV6-1 to TRBJ2-1; TCRdb calls TRBD2, which cannot be checked without DNA. CDR3 length equals 17 residues. Germline-derived CDR1 and CDR2 are MNHNS and SASEGT. The CDR3 loop reads CASTPSQRGGLYNEQFF.

This rearrangement joins TRBV27 to TRBJ2-7; the D call from TCRdb, TRBD1, cannot be confirmed without DNA. The CDR3 has 16 residues. The germline CDR1 and CDR2 sequences are MNHEY and SMNVEV (reference sequence). The CDR3 loop is CASSLSGGQGIYEQYF.

The V gene is TRBV4-1, the J gene TRBJ1-2; TCRdb names TRBD1, which stays unverified in the absence of DNA. The germline V gene has CDR1 MGHRA and CDR2 YSYEKL. The length of the CDR3 is 15 residues. CDR3 sequence: CASSHPRQGAGGYTF.

The chain recombines TRBV5-5 with TRBJ1-1. This CDR3 is built from 17 residues. Germline CDR1 reads SGHKS; CDR2 reads YYEKEE (reference sequence). The CDR3 spells CASSLRGQTPMNTEAFF.

The CDR3: CASSLNPGTDYEQYF. The rearrangement links TRBV7-3 to TRBJ2-7; as DNA is missing, the TRBD1 call by TCRdb cannot be tested. The CDR3 has 15 residues. CDR1 and CDR2 from the germline V gene are SGHTA and FQGTGA.

This rearrangement joins TRBV6-1 to TRBJ2-1; TCRdb selects TRBD2, and the lack of DNA leaves this call unchecked. CDR3 length equals 15 residues. Germline V gene sequence: CDR1 MNHNS, CDR2 SASEGT. CDR3 residues: CASSPRTSENNEQFF.

The chain links TRBV6-1 to TRBJ1-2. The CDR3 has 13 residues. In germline, CDR1 is MNHNS, CDR2 SASEGT. The chain's CDR3 is CASSPSAYYGYTF.

The rearrangement links TRBV4-1 to TRBJ2-1; the TCRdb D gene call, TRBD2, has no DNA to confirm it. The CDR3 runs 18 residues. Germline V gene sequence: CDR1 MGHRA, CDR2 YSYEKL. CDR3 sequence reads: CASSQEGSGRGGYNEQFF.

The rearrangement links TRBV30 to TRBJ2-3; TCRdb reports TRBD2, a call that lacks DNA to check it against. Germline-derived CDR1 and CDR2 are GTSNPN and SVGIG (reference sequence). This CDR3 is built from 16 residues. CDR3 in amino acids: CAWKYRLAGNTDTQYF.

This sequence joins TRBV7-9 and TRBJ2-2; no DNA is available, so the TRBD1 call from TCRdb remains unchecked. Germline V CDR1 and CDR2: SEHNR, FQNEAQ (reference sequence). The CDR3 has 14 residues. CDR3 loop: CASRAPRTSGELFF.

The genes are TRBV28 and TRBJ2-7. Germline lookup yields CDR1 MDHEN and CDR2 SYDVKM. CDR3 length: 15 amino acids. The CDR3 reads CASSLGQFPDYEQYF.

The chain uses TRBV6-5 and TRBJ2-7; TCRdb gives TRBD1 as the D gene, but with no DNA this cannot be confirmed. Germline V lookup: CDR1 MNHEY, CDR2 SVGAGI. This CDR3 comprises 15 residues. The CDR3 sequence is CASSYLTGFAYEQYF.

This chain links TRBV3-1 with TRBJ2-2; as DNA is missing, the TRBD1 call by TCRdb cannot be tested. Germline V CDR1 and CDR2: LGHDT, YNNKEL (reference sequence). This CDR3 spans 17 amino acids. CDR3 in amino acids: CASSQVLWDVYAGELFF. Looking up the rest from reference TRBV3-1 and TRBJ2-2 gives the full variable domain: DTAVSQTPKYLVTQMGNDKSIKCEQNLGHDTMYWYKQDSKKFLKIMFSYNNKELIINETVPNRFSPKSPDKAHLNLHINSLELGDSAVYFCASSQVLWDVYAGELFFGEGSRLTVL.

The chain has TRBV5-1 and TRBJ2-4; TCRdb gives TRBD1 as the D gene, but with no DNA this cannot be confirmed. The germline V gene encodes CDR1 SGHRS and CDR2 YFSETQ. This CDR3 is 14 amino acids long. This chain's CDR3 is CASSQNRVENIQYF. Full variable domain (outside the CDR3, taken from reference TRBV5-1 and TRBJ2-4): KAGVTQTPRYLIKTRGQQVTLSCSPISGHRSVSWYQQTPGQGLQFLFEYFSETQRNKGNFPGRFSGRQFSNSRSEMNVSTLELGDSALYLCASSQNRVENIQYFGAGTRLSVL.